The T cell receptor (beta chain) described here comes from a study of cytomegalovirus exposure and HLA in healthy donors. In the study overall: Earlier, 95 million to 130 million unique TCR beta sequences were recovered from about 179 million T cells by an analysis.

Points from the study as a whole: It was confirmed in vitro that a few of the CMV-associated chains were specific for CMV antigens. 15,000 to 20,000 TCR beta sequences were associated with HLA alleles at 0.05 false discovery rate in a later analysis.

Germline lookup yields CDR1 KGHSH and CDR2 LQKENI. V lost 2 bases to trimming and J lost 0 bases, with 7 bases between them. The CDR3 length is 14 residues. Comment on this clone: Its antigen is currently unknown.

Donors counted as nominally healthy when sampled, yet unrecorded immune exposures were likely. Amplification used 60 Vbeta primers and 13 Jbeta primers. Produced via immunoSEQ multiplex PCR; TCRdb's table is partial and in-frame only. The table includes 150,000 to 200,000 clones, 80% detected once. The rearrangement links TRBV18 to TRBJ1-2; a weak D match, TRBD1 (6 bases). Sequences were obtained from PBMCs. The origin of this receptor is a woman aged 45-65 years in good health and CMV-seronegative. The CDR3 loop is CASSPGGTNYGYTF. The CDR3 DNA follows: TGTGCCAGCTCACCAGGGGGCACTAACTATGGCTACACCTTC.